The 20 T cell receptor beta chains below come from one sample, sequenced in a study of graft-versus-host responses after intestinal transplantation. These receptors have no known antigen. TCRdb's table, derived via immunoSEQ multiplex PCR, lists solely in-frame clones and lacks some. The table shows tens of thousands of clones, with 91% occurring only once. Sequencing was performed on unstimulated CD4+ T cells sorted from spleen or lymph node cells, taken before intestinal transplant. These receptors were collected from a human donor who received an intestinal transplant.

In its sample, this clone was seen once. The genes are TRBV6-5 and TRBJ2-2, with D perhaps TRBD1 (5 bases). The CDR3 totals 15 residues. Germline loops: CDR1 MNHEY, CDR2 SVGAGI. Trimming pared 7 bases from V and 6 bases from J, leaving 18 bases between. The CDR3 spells CASTTPGLGAGELFF. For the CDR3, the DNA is TGTGCCAGCACCACCCCAGGGTTGGGCGCCGGGGAGCTGTTTTTT.

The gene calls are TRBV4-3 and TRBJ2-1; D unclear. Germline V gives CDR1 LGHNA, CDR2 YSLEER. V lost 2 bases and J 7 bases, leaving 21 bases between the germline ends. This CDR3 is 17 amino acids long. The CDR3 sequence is CASSQTPPQSRANEQFF. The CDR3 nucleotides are TGCGCCAGCAGCCAAACCCCCCCCCAATCAAGAGCGAATGAGCAGTTCTTC.

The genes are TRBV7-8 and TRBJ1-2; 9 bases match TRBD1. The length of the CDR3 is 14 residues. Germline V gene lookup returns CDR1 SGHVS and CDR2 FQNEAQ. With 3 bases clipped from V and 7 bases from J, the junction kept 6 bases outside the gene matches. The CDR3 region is CASSFARTGAGYTF. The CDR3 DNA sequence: TGTGCCAGCAGCTTCGCTAGGACAGGGGCTGGCTACACCTTC.

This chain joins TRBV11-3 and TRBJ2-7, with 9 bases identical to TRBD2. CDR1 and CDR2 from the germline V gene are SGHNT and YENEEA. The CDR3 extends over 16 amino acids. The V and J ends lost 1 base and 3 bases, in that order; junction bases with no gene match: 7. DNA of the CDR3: TGTGCCAGCAGCTTAGCAGTGTCTAGCGGGGTCTACGAGCAGTACTTC. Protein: CASSLAVSSGVYEQYF. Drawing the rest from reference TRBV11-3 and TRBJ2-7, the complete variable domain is EAGVVQSPRYKIIEKKQPVAFWCNPISGHNTLYWYLQNLGQGPELLIRYENEEAVDDSQLPKDRFSAERLKGVDSTLKIQPAELGDSAVYLCASSLAVSSGVYEQYFGPGTRLTVT.

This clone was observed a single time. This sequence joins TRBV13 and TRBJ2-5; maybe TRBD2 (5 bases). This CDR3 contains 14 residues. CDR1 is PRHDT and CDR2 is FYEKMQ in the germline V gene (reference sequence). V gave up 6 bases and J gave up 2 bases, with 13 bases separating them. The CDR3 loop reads CASRRALLQETQYF. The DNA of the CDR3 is TGTGCCAGCAGGAGGGCATTGCTTCAAGAGACCCAGTACTTC.

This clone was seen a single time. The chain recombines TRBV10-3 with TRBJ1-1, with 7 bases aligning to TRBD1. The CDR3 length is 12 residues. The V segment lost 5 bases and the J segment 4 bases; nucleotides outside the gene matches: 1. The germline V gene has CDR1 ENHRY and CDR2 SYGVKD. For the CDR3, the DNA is TGTGCCATCAGTCAGGGGGGCACTGAAGCTTTCTTT. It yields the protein CAISQGGTEAFF.

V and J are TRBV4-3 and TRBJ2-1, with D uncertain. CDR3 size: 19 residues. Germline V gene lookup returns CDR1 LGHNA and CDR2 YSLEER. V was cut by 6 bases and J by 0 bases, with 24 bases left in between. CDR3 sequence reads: CASSQRTAAAAGSYNEQFF. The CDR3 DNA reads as TGCGCCAGCAGTCAAAGAACGGCGGCGGCGGCCGGCTCCTACAATGAGCAGTTCTTC.

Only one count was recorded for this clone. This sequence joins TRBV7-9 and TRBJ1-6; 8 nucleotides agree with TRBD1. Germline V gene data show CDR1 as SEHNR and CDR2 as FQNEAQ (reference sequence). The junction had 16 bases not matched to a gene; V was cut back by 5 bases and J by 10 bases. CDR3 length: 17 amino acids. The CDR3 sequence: CASSPRVGQGRGSPLHF. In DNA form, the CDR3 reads TGTGCCAGCAGCCCACGTGTCGGACAGGGACGTGGATCACCCCTCCACTTT.

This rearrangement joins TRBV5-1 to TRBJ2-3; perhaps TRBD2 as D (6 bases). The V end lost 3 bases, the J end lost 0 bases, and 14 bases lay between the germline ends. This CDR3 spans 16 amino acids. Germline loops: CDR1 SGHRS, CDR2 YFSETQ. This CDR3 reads CASSSEGTPSTDTQYF. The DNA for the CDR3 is TGCGCCAGCAGCTCAGAGGGGACTCCTAGCACAGATACGCAGTATTTT.

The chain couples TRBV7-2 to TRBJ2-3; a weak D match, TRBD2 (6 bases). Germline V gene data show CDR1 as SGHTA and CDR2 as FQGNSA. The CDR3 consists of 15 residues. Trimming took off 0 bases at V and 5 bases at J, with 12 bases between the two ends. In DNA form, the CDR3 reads TGTGCCAGCAGCTTAGCTGGCGGGGTTGTAGATACGCAGTATTTT. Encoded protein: CASSLAGGVVDTQYF.

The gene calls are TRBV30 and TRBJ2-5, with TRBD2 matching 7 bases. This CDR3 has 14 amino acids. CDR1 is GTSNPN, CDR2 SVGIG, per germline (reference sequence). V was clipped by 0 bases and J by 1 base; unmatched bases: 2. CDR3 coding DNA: TGTGCCTGGAGTGTACCTAGCGGCCAAGAGACCCAGTACTTC. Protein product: CAWSVPSGQETQYF. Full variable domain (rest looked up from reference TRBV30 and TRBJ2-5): SQTIHQWPATLVQPVGSPLSLECTVEGTSNPNLYWYRQAAGRGLQLLFYSVGIGQISSEVPQNLSASRPQDRQFILSSKKLLLSDSGFYLCAWSVPSGQETQYFGPGTRLLVL.

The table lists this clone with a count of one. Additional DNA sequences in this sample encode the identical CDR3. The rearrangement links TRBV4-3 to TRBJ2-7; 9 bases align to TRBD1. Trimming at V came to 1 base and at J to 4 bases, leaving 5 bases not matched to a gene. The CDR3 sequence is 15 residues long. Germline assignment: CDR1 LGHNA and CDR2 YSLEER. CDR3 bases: TGCGCCAGCAGCCAAGCCACAGGGGGCGTTTACGAGCAGTACTTC. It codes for CASSQATGGVYEQYF.

CDR3 loop: CAWTRGGDTEAFF. CDR3 nucleotide sequence: TGTGCCTGGACTAGGGGAGGGGACACTGAAGCTTTCTTT. This chain links TRBV30 with TRBJ1-1, with D perhaps matching TRBD1 (5 bases). Germline CDR1 and CDR2: GTSNPN and SVGIG (reference sequence). The CDR3 is made up of 13 amino acids. V was trimmed by 4 bases and J by 3 bases, leaving 12 bases between them.

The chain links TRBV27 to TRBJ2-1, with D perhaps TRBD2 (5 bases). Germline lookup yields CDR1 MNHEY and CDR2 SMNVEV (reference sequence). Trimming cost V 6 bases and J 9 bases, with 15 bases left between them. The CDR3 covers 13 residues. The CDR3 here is CASSLAPFAEQFF. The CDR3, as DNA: TGTGCCAGCAGCCTAGCCCCGTTCGCTGAGCAGTTCTTC.

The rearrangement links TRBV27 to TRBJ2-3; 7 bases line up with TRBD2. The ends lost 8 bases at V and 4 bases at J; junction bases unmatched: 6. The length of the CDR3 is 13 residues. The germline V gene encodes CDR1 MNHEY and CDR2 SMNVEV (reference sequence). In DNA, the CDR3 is TGTGCCAGCGGACTAGAGTTTTCAGATACGCAGTATTTT. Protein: CASGLEFSDTQYF.

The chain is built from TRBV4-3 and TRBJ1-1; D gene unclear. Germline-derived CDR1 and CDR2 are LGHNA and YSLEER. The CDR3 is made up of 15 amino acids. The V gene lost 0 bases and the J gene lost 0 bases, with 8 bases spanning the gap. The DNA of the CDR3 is TGCGCCAGCAGCCAAGATGCCAGATTGAACACTGAAGCTTTCTTT. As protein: CASSQDARLNTEAFF.

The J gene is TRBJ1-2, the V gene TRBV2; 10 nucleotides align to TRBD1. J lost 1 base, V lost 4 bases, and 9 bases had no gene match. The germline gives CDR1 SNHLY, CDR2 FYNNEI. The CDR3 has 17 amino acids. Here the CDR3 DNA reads TGTGCCAGCAGTGTAGGTTACGGGACAGGGGTTAACTATGGCTACACCTTC. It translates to CASSVGYGTGVNYGYTF.

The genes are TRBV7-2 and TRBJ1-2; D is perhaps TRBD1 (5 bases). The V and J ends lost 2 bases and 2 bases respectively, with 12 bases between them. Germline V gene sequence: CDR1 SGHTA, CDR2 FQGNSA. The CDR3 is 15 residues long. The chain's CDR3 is CASSLSPGQNYGYTF. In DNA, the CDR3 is TGTGCCAGCAGCTTATCGCCCGGACAAAACTATGGCTACACCTTC. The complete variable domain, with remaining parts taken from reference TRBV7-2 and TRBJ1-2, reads GAGVSQSPSNKVTEKGKDVELRCDPISGHTALYWYRQSLGQGLEFLIYFQGNSAPDKSGLPSDRFSAERTGGSVSTLTIQRTQQEDSAVYLCASSLSPGQNYGYTFGSGTRLTVV.

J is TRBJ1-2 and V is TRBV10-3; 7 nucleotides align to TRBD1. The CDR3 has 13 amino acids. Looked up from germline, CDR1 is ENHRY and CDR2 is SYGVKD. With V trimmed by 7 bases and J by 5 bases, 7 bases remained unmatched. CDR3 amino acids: CAIKQGTGYGYTF. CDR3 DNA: TGTGCCATCAAACAGGGGACCGGGTATGGCTACACCTTC.

CDR3 DNA sequence: TGTGCCAGCAGCTTCGGTCGGGACGGACTATACAATGAGCAGTTCTTC. This gives the protein CASSFGRDGLYNEQFF. The chain couples TRBV5-5 to TRBJ2-1; weak D call: TRBD2 (6 bases). The CDR3 runs to 16 residues. Trimming took off 2 bases at V and 4 bases at J, with 16 bases between the two ends. The germline CDR1 and CDR2 sequences are SGHKS and YYEKEE (reference sequence). Supplemented by reference TRBV5-5 and TRBJ2-1, the full variable domain reads DAGVTQSPTHLIKTRGQQVTLRCSPISGHKSVSWYQQVLGQGPQFIFQYYEKEERGRGNFPDRFSARQFPNYSSELNVNALLLGDSALYLCASSFGRDGLYNEQFFGPGTRLTVL.